These 4 T cell receptor beta chains came from one sample sequenced in a study of CD8+CD57+ T cells in acquired aplastic anemia. For CDR3 and TCR beta VDJ profiling, genomic DNA was the template used. TCRdb re-called the reads through MiXCR, storing one row per CDR3 protein. This table holds 400,000 to 450,000 distinct CDR3 sequences, 60% to 80% found once. Source material: sorted CD4+, CD8+, or CD8+CD57+ T cells (not recorded which) from PBMCs. The receptors here all came from a human donor in good health, serving as a control.

V gene TRBV20-1 combines with J gene TRBJ1-5; 9 positions agree with TRBD1. The CDR3 contains 13 residues. Germline values: CDR1 DFQATT, CDR2 SNEGSKA (reference sequence). J was trimmed by 4 bases and V by 7 bases; bases with no gene match: 5. The CDR3 spells CSVLTGGNQPQHF. The CDR3 nucleotides are TGCAGTGTCCTGACAGGGGGGAATCAGCCCCAGCATTTT.

The table lists this clonotype with a few counts. A much larger clone differs from this one at a single base, so this may be a read error. V and J are TRBV6-6 and TRBJ1-6, with D possibly being TRBD1 (5 bases). The length of the CDR3 is 13 residues. Trimming took 2 bases from V and 8 from J, leaving 7 bases between them. Germline V gene lookup returns CDR1 MNHNY and CDR2 SVGAGI (reference sequence). CDR3 region: CASSYPRDSPLHF. In DNA form, the CDR3 reads TGTGCCAGCAGTTACCCCAGGGATTCACCCCTCCACTTT.

On this clonotype itself: A much larger clone lies a single base off, so this may be a read error. The genes are TRBV5-5 and TRBJ2-5; 15 nucleotides match TRBD2. The CDR3 covers 16 residues. CDR1 is SGHKS, CDR2 YYEKEE, per germline (reference sequence). CDR3 residues: CASSPGTSGGLQTQYF. The CDR3 nucleotides read TGCGCCAGCAGCCCCGGGACTAGCGGGGGGCTGCAGACCCAGTACTTC. The full variable domain, with the rest looked up from reference TRBV5-5 and TRBJ2-5, is DAGVTQSPTHLIKTRGQQVTLRCSPISGHKSVSWYQQVLGQGPQFIFQYYEKEERGRGNFPDRFSARQFPNYSSELNVNALLLGDSALYLCASSPGTSGGLQTQYFGPGTRLLVL.

This clonotype was observed at least ten times. This chain joins TRBV20-1 and TRBJ2-3; TRBD2 aligns across 11 bases. The V gene's germline CDR1 is DFQATT and CDR2 SNEGSKA (reference sequence). The junction had 1 base not matched to a gene; V was cut back by 5 bases and J by 0 bases. The CDR3 totals 14 residues. CDR3 sequence reads: CSALAGGSTDTQYF. The DNA for the CDR3 is TGCAGTGCTCTAGCGGGGGGCAGCACAGATACGCAGTATTTT.